This TCR beta chain was identified in a study of shared clonotypes between healthy human individuals. Study overall: Per-donor plates numbered three CD4 naive, three CD4 memory, two CD8 naive and one CD8 memory.

The CDR3 spans 14 residues. Trimming at V came to 2 bases and at J to 0 bases, leaving 0 bases not matched to a gene. CDR1 and CDR2 from the germline V gene are LNHDA and SQIVND (reference sequence). Some clones are missing from TCRdb's copy, which holds only in-frame ones; the method was immunoSEQ multiplex PCR. This table holds 1.4 million or so clones, approximately 98.5% found once. The TCR sequence derives from a man aged 25-45 years in good health. Sequenced sample: naive CD4+ T cells sorted from blood. Stated subset: CD45RA+ positively selected. V is TRBV19 and J is TRBJ1-2; 7 positions match TRBD1. The CDR3 nucleotides are TGTGCCAGTAGTATAAGGGGGCCTAACTATGGCTACACCTTC. Translation gives CASSIRGPNYGYTF. The whole variable domain, filled in from reference TRBV19 and TRBJ1-2, reads DGGITQSPKYLFRKEGQNVTLSCEQNLNHDAMYWYRQDPGQGLRLIYYSQIVNDFQKGDIAEGYSVSREKKESFPLTVTSAQKNPTAFYLCASSIRGPNYGYTFGSGTRLTVV.